This T cell receptor (beta chain) was sequenced during a study of T-cell reconstitution after alpha-beta-depleted transplantation in children. Overall study findings and caveats: Surviving recipient cells, namely T cells and thymic progenitors, were the source of high day-60 TCRbeta diversity in some patients. A year post-transplant, T-cell counts and diversity derived mostly from newly produced T cells.

This clonotype was counted a few times. The antigen is undetermined. Unique molecular identifiers were used in preparing the TCRbeta library. One entry per CDR3 protein, called by TCRdb with MiXCR from the PCR reads. The table records fewer than 450,000 distinct CDR3 sequences, about 16% of them present only once. With V trimmed by 5 bases and J by 2 bases, 6 bases remained unmatched. The CDR3 spans 14 residues. V is TRBV12-3 or TRBV12-4 and J is TRBJ2-7; 7 positions match TRBD1. Sequenced material: PBMCs, mostly from graft donor cells, taken 360 days after TCRalphabeta/CD19-depleted stem cell transplant. This clonotype was obtained from a male patient aged 2-15 years who had a stem cell transplant for acute lymphoblastic leukemia, so the T cells may come from the graft donor. The CDR3 coding sequence is TGTGCCAGCAGTCCGGGACAGCCTCCCTACGAGCAGTACTTC. Its protein product is CASSPGQPPYEQYF.